Listed here are 3 T cell receptor beta chains from one sample, sequenced in a study of blood T cell repertoires in COVID-19. Generated by immunoSEQ multiplex PCR, the TCRdb table keeps only in-frame clones and is missing some. The data show fewer than 350,000 clones, roughly nine tenths seen once. Sequencing was carried out using peripheral blood. Receptor source: a woman aged 25 to 39 with COVID-19, enrolled during active disease.

This chain connects TRBV19 to TRBJ1-2; 9 bases align to TRBD1. Germline V CDR1 and CDR2: LNHDA, SQIVND (reference sequence). The CDR3 consists of 15 residues. V was pared by 8 bases and J by 6 bases, with 13 bases of the junction left unmatched. This chain's CDR3 is CASCSWDRVGDGYTF. For the CDR3, the DNA is TGTGCCAGTTGTTCCTGGGACAGGGTGGGAGATGGCTACACCTTC.

The chain links TRBV6-5 to TRBJ1-2; TRBD1 matches 9 bases. The V gene's germline CDR1 is MNHEY and CDR2 SVGAGI. After removal of 8 bases from V and 6 bases from J, the junction contained 10 bases not matched to a gene. The CDR3 totals 14 residues. CDR3 coding DNA: TGTGCCAGCGGGAATCTGACAGGGGGTCATGGCTACACCTTC. Amino acids: CASGNLTGGHGYTF.

This chain links TRBV28 with TRBJ2-3, with 7 nucleotides matching TRBD2. Unmatched junction bases numbered 10, after V lost 3 bases and J lost 4 bases. CDR3 length: 16 amino acids. Germline lookup yields CDR1 MDHEN and CDR2 SYDVKM. As DNA, the CDR3 is TGTGCCAGCAGTTTTGGGACTATTAGTGGGGCAGATACGCAGTATTTT. It specifies CASSFGTISGADTQYF. Combining the CDR3 with reference TRBV28 and TRBJ2-3 gives the whole variable domain DVKVTQSSRYLVKRTGEKVFLECVQDMDHENMFWYRQDPGLGLRLIYFSYDVKMKEKGDIPEGYSVSREKKERFSLILESASTNQTSMYLCASSFGTISGADTQYFGPGTRLTVL.